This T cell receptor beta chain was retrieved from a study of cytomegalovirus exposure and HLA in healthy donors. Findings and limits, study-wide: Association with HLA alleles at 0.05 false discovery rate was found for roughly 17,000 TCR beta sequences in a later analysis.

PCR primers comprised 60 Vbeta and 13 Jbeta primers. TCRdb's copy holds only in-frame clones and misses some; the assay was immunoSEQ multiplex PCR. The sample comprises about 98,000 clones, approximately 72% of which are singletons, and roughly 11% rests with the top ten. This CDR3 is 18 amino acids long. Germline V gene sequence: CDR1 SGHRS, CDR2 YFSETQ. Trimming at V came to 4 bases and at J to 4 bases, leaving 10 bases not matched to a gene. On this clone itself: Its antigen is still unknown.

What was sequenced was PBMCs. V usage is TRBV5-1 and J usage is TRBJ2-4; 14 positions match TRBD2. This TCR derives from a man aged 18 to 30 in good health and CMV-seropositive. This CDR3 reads CASSPGLAGAGGKNIQYF. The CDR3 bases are TGCGCCAGCAGCCCGGGACTAGCGGGGGCCGGGGGGAAAAACATTCAGTACTTC. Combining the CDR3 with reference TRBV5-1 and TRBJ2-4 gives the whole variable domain KAGVTQTPRYLIKTRGQQVTLSCSPISGHRSVSWYQQTPGQGLQFLFEYFSETQRNKGNFPGRFSGRQFSNSRSEMNVSTLELGDSALYLCASSPGLAGAGGKNIQYFGAGTRLSVL.